The clone carrying this T cell receptor (beta chain) has only one observation. This record comes from a study of blood T cell repertoires in COVID-19. The data were produced by immunoSEQ multiplex PCR, yet TCRdb's version contains in-frame clones alone and is incomplete. Here the sample spans 250,000 or so clones, around 90% being singletons. Participants spanned ages about 18 to 100 years and resided in around 25 US areas. Trimming left V 0 bases short and J 8 bases short, with 12 bases between. CDR3 size: 14 residues. Germline V gene data show CDR1 as SGHRS and CDR2 as YFSETQ. Sequencing used PBMCs or T cells enriched from blood (not recorded which). The V and J genes are TRBV5-1 and TRBJ2-1, with unresolved D. This receptor was taken from a man in his thirties or forties who had recovered from COVID-19. The CDR3 nucleotides are TGCGCCAGCAGCTTGGGATACCCGAGCGATGAGCAGTTCTTC. It encodes CASSLGYPSDEQFF.